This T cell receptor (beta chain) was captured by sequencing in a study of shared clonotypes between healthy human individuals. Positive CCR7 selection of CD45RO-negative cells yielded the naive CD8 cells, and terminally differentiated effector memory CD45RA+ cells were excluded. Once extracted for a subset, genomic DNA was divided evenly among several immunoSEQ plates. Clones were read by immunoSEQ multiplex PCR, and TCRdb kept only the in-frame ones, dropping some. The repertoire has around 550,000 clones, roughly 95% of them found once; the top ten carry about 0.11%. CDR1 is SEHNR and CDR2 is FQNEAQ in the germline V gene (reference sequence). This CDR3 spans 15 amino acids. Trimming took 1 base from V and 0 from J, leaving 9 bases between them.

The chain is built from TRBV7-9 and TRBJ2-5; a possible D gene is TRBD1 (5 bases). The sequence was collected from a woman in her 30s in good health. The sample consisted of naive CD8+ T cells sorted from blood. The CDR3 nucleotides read TGTGCCAGCAGCTTAGAGGAGACAGACCAAGAGACCCAGTACTTC. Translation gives CASSLEETDQETQYF.